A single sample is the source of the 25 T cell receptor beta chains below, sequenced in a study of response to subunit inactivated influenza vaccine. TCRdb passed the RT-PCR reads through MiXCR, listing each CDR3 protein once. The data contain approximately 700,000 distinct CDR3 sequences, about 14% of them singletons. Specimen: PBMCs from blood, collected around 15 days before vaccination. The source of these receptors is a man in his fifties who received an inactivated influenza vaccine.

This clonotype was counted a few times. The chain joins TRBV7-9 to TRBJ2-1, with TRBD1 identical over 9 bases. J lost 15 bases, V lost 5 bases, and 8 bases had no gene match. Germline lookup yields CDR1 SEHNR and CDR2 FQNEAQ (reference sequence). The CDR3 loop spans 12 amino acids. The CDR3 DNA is TGTGCCAGCAGCCCCCGGACAGGGGATTTGTTCTTC. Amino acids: CASSPRTGDLFF.

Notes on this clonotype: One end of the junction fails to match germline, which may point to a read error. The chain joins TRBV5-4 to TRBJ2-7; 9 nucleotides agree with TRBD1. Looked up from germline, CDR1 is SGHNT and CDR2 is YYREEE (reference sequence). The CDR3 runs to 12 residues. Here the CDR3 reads CASSTDRGWLIF. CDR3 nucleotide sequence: TGTGCCAGCAGCACAGACAGGGGGTGGCTGATCTTC.

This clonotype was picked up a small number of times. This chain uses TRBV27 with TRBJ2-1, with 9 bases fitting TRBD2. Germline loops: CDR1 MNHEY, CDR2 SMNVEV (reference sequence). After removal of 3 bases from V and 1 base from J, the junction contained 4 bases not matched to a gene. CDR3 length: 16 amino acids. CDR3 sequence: CASSFVAGESYNEQFF. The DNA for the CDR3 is TGTGCCAGCAGTTTTGTAGCGGGAGAGTCCTACAATGAGCAGTTCTTC.

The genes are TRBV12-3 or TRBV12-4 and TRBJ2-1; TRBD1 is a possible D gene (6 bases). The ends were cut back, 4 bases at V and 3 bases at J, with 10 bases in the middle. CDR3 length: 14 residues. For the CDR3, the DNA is TGTGCCAGCAGTTGGCAGGGGAACTACAATGAGCAGTTCTTC. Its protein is CASSWQGNYNEQFF.

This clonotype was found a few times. This chain's CDR3 is CASSYSRGPGGELFF. The CDR3, as DNA: TGTGCCAGCAGTTACTCGAGGGGGCCAGGCGGGGAGCTGTTTTTT. The rearrangement joins TRBV6-2 or TRBV6-3 to TRBJ2-2, with 7 positions matching TRBD1. V gave up 0 bases and J gave up 7 bases; unmatched junction bases: 5. The CDR3 loop spans 15 amino acids. Germline CDR1 is MNHEY and CDR2 is SVGEGT.

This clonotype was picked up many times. CDR3 residues: CASSLLGTPTDTQYF. CDR3 nucleotide sequence: TGTGCCAGCAGCCTACTCGGGACCCCCACCGATACGCAGTATTTT. The rearrangement links TRBV28 to TRBJ2-3; D possibly uses TRBD1 or TRBD2 (5 bases each). Trimming cost V 6 bases and J 6 bases, with 19 bases left between them. There are 15 residues in the CDR3. Per the germline V gene, CDR1 is MDHEN and CDR2 is SYDVKM.

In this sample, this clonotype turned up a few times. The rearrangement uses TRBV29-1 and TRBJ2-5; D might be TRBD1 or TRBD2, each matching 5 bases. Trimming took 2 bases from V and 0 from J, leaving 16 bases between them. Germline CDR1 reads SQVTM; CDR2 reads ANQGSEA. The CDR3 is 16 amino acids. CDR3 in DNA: TGCAGCGTTGAATTATGGGACGGGGAGTACCAAGAGACCCAGTACTTC. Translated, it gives CSVELWDGEYQETQYF.

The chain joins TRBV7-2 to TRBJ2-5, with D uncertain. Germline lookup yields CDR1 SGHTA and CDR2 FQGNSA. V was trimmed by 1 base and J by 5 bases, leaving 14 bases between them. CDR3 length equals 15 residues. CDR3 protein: CASSLVGYGAETQYF. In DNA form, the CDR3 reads TGTGCCAGCAGCTTAGTGGGCTATGGTGCGGAGACCCAGTACTTC.

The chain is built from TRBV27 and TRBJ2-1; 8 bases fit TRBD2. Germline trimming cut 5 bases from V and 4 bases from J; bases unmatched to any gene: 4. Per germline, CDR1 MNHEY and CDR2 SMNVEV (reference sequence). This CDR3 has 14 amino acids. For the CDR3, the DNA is TGTGCCAGCAGTACAGCTAGCGGGTACAATGAGCAGTTCTTC. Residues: CASSTASGYNEQFF.

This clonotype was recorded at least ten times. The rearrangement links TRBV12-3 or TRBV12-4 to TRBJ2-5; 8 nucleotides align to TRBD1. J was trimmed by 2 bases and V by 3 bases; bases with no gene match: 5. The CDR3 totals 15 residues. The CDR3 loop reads CASSFGQGPQETQYF. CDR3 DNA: TGTGCCAGCAGTTTCGGACAGGGACCACAAGAGACCCAGTACTTC.

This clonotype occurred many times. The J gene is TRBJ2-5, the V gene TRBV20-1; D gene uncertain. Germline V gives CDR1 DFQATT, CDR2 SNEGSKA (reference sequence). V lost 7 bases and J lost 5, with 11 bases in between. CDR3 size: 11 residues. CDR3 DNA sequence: TGCAGTGTTCGAGATTTGGAGACCCAGTACTTC. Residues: CSVRDLETQYF.

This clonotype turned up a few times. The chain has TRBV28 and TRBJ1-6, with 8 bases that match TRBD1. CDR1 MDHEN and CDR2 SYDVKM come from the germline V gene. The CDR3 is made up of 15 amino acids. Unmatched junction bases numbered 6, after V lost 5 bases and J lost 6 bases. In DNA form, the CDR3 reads TGTGCCAGCAGTCCCCCGGGACAGGCTAATTCACCCCTCCACTTT. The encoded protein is CASSPPGQANSPLHF.

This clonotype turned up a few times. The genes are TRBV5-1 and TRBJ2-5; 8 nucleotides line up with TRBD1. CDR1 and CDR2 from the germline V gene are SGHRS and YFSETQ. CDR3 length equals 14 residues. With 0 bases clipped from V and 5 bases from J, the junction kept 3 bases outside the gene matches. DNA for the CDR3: TGCGCCAGCAGCTTGGACAGGGGGAAGGAGACCCAGTACTTC. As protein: CASSLDRGKETQYF.

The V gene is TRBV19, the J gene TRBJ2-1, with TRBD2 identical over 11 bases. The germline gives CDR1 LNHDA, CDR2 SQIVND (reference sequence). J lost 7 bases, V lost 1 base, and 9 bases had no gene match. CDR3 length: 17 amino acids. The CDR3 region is CASSIGTVAGGWNEQFF. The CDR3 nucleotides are TGTGCCAGTAGTATAGGAACTGTAGCGGGGGGGTGGAATGAGCAGTTCTTC.

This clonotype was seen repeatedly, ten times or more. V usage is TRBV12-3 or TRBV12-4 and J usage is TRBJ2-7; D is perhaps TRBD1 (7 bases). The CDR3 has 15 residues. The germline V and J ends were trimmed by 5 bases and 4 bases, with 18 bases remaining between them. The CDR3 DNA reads TGTGCCAGCAGTCTCAATCAGGGGGGCCGTTACGAGCAGTACTTC. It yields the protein CASSLNQGGRYEQYF.

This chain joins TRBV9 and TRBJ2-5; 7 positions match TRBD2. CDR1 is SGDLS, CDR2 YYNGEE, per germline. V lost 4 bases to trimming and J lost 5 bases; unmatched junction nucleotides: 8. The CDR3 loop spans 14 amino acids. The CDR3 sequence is CASSTSPGGETQYF. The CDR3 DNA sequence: TGTGCCAGCAGCACCAGCCCCGGGGGGGAGACCCAGTACTTC. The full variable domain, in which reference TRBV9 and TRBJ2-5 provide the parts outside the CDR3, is DSGVTQTPKHLITATGQRVTLRCSPRSGDLSVYWYQQSLDQGLQFLIQYYNGEERAKGNILERFSAQQFPDLHSELNLSSLELGDSALYFCASSTSPGGETQYFGPGTRLLVL.

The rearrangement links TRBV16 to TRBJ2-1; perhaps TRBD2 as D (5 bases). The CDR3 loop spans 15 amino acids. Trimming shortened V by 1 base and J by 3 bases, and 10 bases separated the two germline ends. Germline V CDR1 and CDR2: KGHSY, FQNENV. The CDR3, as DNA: TGTGCCAGCAGCCAATTCGAGCGGTTCTACAATGAGCAGTTCTTC. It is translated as CASSQFERFYNEQFF.

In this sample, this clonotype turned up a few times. The CDR3 nucleotides are TGCAGCGTGGACAGAGAGGGGGGTGAAGCTTTCTTT. Residues: CSVDREGGEAFF. The chain uses TRBV29-1 and TRBJ1-1, with D tentatively TRBD1 (6 bases). CDR1 is SQVTM, CDR2 ANQGSEA, per germline. V was trimmed by 6 bases and J by 7 bases, leaving 15 bases between them. The CDR3 loop spans 12 amino acids.

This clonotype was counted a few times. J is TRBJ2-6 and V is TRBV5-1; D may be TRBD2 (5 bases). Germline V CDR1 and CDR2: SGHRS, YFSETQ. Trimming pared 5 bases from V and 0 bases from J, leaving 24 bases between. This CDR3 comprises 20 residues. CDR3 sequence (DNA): TGCGCCAGCAGTCCTTCCCTAGGACTGAGCCGCCTCTCTGGGGCCAACGTCCTGACTTTC. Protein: CASSPSLGLSRLSGANVLTF.

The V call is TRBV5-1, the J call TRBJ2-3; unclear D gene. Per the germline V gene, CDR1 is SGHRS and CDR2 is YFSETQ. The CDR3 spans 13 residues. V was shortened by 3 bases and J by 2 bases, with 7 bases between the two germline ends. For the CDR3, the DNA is TGCGCCAGCAGCTCCTGGACCACAGATACGCAGTATTTT. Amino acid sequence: CASSSWTTDTQYF.

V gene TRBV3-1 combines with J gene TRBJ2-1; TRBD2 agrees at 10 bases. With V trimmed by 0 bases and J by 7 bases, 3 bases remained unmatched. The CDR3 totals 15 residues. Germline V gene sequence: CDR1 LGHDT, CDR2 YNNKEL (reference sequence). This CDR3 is CASSQDQAGGNEQFF. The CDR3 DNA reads TGTGCCAGCAGCCAAGATCAAGCGGGAGGGAATGAGCAGTTCTTC.

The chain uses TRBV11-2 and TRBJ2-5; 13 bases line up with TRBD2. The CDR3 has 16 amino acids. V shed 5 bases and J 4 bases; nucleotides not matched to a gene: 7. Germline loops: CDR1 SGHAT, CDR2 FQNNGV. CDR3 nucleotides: TGTGCCAGCAGCCCTACTAGCGGGGGGGCCGGAGAGACCCAGTACTTC. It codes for CASSPTSGGAGETQYF.

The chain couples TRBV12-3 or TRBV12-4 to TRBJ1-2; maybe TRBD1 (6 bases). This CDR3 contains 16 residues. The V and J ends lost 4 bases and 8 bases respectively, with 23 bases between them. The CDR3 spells CASSYLIWTAGGGYTF. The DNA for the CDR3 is TGTGCCAGCAGTTACCTAATCTGGACAGCGGGCGGGGGCTACACCTTC.

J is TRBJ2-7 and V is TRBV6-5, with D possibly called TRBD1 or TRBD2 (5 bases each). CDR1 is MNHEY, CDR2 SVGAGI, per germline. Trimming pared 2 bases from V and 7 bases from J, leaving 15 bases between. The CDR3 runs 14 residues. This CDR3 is CASSYGSAGREQYF. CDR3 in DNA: TGTGCCAGCAGTTACGGGAGTGCAGGGAGAGAGCAGTACTTC.

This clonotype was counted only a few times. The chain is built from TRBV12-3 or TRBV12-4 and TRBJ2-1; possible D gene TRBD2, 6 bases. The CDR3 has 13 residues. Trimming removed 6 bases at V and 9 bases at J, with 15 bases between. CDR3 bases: TGTGCCAGCAGCCGGGGACTCCTCGGTGAGCAGTTCTTC. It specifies CASSRGLLGEQFF.